The 13 T cell receptor beta chains given below trace back to one sample, sequenced in a study of cytotoxic CD8 clonotypes in ibrutinib-treated CLL. Generated by immunoSEQ multiplex PCR, the TCRdb table keeps only in-frame clones and is missing some. Of about 72,000 clones in the sample, 80% were seen once. The source material was PBMCs, sampled at disease progression, from a patient treated with ibrutinib. These receptors all stem from a human donor with chronic lymphocytic leukemia.

The J gene is TRBJ2-7, the V gene TRBV27; D might be TRBD2 (6 bases). The CDR3 spans 14 residues. CDR1 and CDR2 from the germline V gene are MNHEY and SMNVEV (reference sequence). The ends were cut back, 2 bases at V and 4 bases at J, with 12 bases in the middle. CDR3 region: CASSLQGGIYEQYF. CDR3 coding DNA: TGTGCCAGCAGTTTACAGGGAGGAATTTACGAGCAGTACTTC.

This rearrangement joins TRBV27 to TRBJ1-1, with TRBD1 as a possible D gene (5 bases). V gave up 3 bases and J gave up 2 bases, with 10 bases separating them. From germline, CDR1 is MNHEY and CDR2 SMNVEV (reference sequence). The CDR3 totals 14 residues. CDR3 coding DNA: TGTGCCAGCAGTTTTGGGCAGGGAAACACTGAAGCTTTCTTT. Translated, it gives CASSFGQGNTEAFF.

The V call is TRBV5-4, the J call TRBJ1-6, with D maybe TRBD1 (5 bases). V was shortened by 1 base and J by 4 bases, with 6 bases between the two germline ends. This CDR3 has 14 amino acids. The germline gives CDR1 SGHNT, CDR2 YYREEE (reference sequence). Here the CDR3 reads CASSLRQYNSPLHF. The CDR3 nucleotides are TGTGCCAGCAGCTTGAGACAGTATAATTCACCCCTCCACTTT. Using reference TRBV5-4 and TRBJ1-6 for the parts outside the CDR3, the full variable domain is ETGVTQSPTHLIKTRGQQVTLRCSSQSGHNTVSWYQQALGQGPQFIFQYYREEENGRGNFPPRFSGLQFPNYSSELNVNALELDDSALYLCASSLRQYNSPLHFGNGTRLTVT.

The rearrangement uses TRBV2 and TRBJ2-2, with TRBD1 matching 7 bases. CDR3 length equals 15 residues. Germline V gene lookup returns CDR1 SNHLY and CDR2 FYNNEI. The V segment lost 7 bases and the J segment 1 base; nucleotides outside the gene matches: 6. The CDR3 spells CASTEYRGNTGELFF. CDR3 bases: TGTGCCAGCACCGAGTACAGGGGGAACACCGGGGAGCTGTTTTTT. Supplemented by reference TRBV2 and TRBJ2-2, the full variable domain reads EPEVTQTPSHQVTQMGQEVILRCVPISNHLYFYWYRQILGQKVEFLVSFYNNEISEKSEIFDDQFSVERPDGSNFTLKIRSTKLEDSAMYFCASTEYRGNTGELFFGEGSRLTVL.

This chain uses TRBV19 with TRBJ2-1; 9 bases fit TRBD2. The CDR3 is 13 residues long. The germline V gene encodes CDR1 LNHDA and CDR2 SQIVND (reference sequence). The V and J ends lost 6 bases and 8 bases, in that order; junction bases with no gene match: 5. CDR3 sequence: CASRSGTSYEQFF. The CDR3 DNA sequence: TGTGCCAGTAGGTCCGGGACTAGCTATGAGCAGTTCTTC.

The chain is built from TRBV2 and TRBJ1-3; D is undetermined. Trimming cost V 8 bases and J 2 bases, with 16 bases left between them. Germline assignment: CDR1 SNHLY and CDR2 FYNNEI. This CDR3 comprises 15 residues. CDR3 amino acids: CASRNLVGTGNTIYF. The CDR3 bases are TGTGCCAGCCGAAACCTTGTGGGGACTGGAAACACCATATATTTT.

This CDR3 reads CASSLFRGIEKLFF. The CDR3 DNA is TGTGCCAGCAGCTTATTTCGGGGGATTGAAAAACTGTTTTTT. V usage is TRBV7-9 and J usage is TRBJ1-4; weak D call: TRBD1 (5 bases). Germline V CDR1 and CDR2: SEHNR, FQNEAQ (reference sequence). V was cut by 2 bases and J by 7 bases, with 11 bases left in between. The CDR3 length is 14 residues.

The V gene is TRBV6-5, the J gene TRBJ2-1; D call uncertain. V lost 2 bases, J lost 7 bases, and 3 bases lay in between. Germline loops: CDR1 MNHEY, CDR2 SVGAGI. The CDR3 has 11 amino acids. CDR3 DNA: TGTGCCAGCAGTTACGAGAATGAGCAGTTCTTC. It is translated as CASSYENEQFF.

The rearrangement joins TRBV6-1 to TRBJ2-2; D is possibly TRBD2 (6 bases). CDR3 length: 15 residues. Germline assignment: CDR1 MNHNS and CDR2 SASEGT. V lost 4 bases to trimming and J lost 5 bases, with 14 bases between them. The CDR3 bases are TGTGCCAGCAGTGGACTAGTGGGGGGTACCGGGGAGCTGTTTTTT. This sequence encodes CASSGLVGGTGELFF.

The CDR3 spells CASSSSLANYGYTF. Written as DNA, the CDR3 is TGCGCCAGCAGCTCTTCATTAGCTAACTATGGCTACACCTTC. The chain links TRBV5-1 to TRBJ1-2; D is uncertain. Trimming took 3 bases from V and 0 from J, leaving 9 bases between them. CDR1 is SGHRS and CDR2 is YFSETQ in the germline V gene. The CDR3 consists of 14 residues.

This clone was seen a handful of times. V usage is TRBV5-5 and J usage is TRBJ2-7; 11 bases agree with TRBD1. Germline V gene data show CDR1 as SGHKS and CDR2 as YYEKEE (reference sequence). Unmatched junction bases numbered 5, after V lost 0 bases and J lost 3 bases. There are 16 residues in the CDR3. The CDR3 DNA reads as TGTGCCAGCAGCTTGGATGGACAGGGGGCTTTCTACGAGCAGTACTTC. This encodes CASSLDGQGAFYEQYF.

The chain joins TRBV6-5 to TRBJ1-2, with D unclear. Trimming left V 6 bases short and J 1 base short, with 12 bases between. The CDR3 loop spans 14 amino acids. CDR1 is MNHEY and CDR2 is SVGAGI in the germline V gene. DNA for the CDR3: TGTGCCAGCAGCACGGGGATGAGTAACTATGGCTACACCTTC. As protein: CASSTGMSNYGYTF.

This chain connects TRBV10-2 to TRBJ2-5, with 7 bases fitting TRBD2. Trimming at V came to 2 bases and at J to 1 base, leaving 4 bases not matched to a gene. This CDR3 region has 15 residues. Germline-derived CDR1 and CDR2 are WSHSY and SAAADI. CDR3 in amino acids: CASSEQASGQETQYF. The CDR3 DNA is TGCGCCAGCAGTGAGCAAGCTAGCGGCCAAGAGACCCAGTACTTC.